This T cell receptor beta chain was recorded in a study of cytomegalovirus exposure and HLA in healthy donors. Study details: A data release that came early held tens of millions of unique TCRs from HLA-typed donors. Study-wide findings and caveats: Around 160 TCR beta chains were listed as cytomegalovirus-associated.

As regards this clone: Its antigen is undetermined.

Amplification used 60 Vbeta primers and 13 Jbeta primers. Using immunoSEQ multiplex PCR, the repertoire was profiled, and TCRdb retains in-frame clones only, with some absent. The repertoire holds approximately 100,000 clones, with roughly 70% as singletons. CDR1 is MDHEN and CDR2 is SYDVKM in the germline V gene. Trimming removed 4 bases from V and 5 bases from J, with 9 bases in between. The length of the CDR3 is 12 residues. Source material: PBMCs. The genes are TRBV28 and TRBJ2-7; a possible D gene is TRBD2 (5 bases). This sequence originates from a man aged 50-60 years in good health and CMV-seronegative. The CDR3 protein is CASSSRVHEQYF. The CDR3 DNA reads TGTGCCAGCAGTTCGCGGGTCCACGAGCAGTACTTC.